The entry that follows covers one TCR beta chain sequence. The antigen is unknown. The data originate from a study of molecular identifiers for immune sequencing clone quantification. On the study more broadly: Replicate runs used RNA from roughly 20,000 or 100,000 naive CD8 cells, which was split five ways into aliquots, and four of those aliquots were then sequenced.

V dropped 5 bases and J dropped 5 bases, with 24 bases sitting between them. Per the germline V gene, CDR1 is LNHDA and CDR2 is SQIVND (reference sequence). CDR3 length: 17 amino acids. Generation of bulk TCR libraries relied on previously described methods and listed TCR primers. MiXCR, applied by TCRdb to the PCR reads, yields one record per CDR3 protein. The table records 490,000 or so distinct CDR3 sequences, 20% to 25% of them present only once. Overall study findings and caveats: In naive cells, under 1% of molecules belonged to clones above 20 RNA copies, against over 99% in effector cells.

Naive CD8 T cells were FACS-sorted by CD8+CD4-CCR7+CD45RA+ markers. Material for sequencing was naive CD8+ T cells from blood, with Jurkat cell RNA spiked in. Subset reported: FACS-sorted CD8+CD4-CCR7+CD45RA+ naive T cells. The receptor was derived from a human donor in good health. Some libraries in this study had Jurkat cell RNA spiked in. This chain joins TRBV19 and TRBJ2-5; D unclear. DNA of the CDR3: TGTGCCAGTAGTCCCGAGGTGGGTTGGGCGGTCGCGGAGACCCAGTACTTC. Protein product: CASSPEVGWAVAETQYF.